This T cell receptor beta chain was captured in a study of identical twins. V lost 5 bases and J 1 base, leaving 11 bases between the germline ends. This CDR3 has 15 amino acids. CDR1 MNHNS and CDR2 SASEGT come from the germline V gene. This clonotype was counted only a few times. TCRdb reprocessed the 5' RACE reads via MiXCR and lists one record per CDR3 protein. This table holds fewer than 900,000 distinct CDR3 sequences, 15% to 20% found once. The data were also submitted as part of a second study, on T cells expressing NK-cell markers. From that study: Sorted CD3+CD56+NKG2C+, CD3+CD56+NKG2C- and CD3+CD56-NKG2C+ T-cell subsets were beta-chain profiled.

This rearrangement joins TRBV6-1 to TRBJ2-2; D could derive from TRBD1 or TRBD2 (6 bases each). The receptor comes from a woman between 18 and 29 years old in good health. The specimen sequenced was PBMCs. CDR3 DNA: TGTGCCAGCAGTCGGGGGCAGATGAACACCGGGGAGCTGTTTTTT. It codes for CASSRGQMNTGELFF.